This T cell receptor (beta chain) was sequenced for a study of T cells in tuberculosis. Study conclusions and caveats: Smaller alpha distances in active tuberculosis partly reflected shorter CDR3-alpha lengths. Classification accuracy was over 85% (AUROC roughly 0.88) with the GMM-specific repertoire.

Time point specified: new active TB diagnosis, blood taken before or within 7 days of starting treatment. TCRdb's table, derived via immunoSEQ multiplex PCR, lists solely in-frame clones and lacks some. Altogether over 30,000 clones are present, 70% to 90% being singletons, with the ten largest covering less than 6.5%. This clone was seen only a few times. Its antigen is as yet unknown. V lost 5 bases and J 0 bases, leaving 11 bases between the germline ends. The CDR3 has 14 amino acids. Germline V CDR1 and CDR2: SGHVS, FQNEAQ. The chain combines TRBV7-8 with TRBJ2-7; possibly TRBD2 for D (5 bases). Specimen: PBMCs, collected at tuberculosis diagnosis. This receptor was obtained from an adult with tuberculosis. As DNA, the CDR3 is TGTGCCAGCAGCCAGCGGCGGTTCTCCTACGAGCAGTACTTC. Translating it yields CASSQRRFSYEQYF.